These 7 T cell receptor beta chains share one sample of origin, sequenced in a study of T cell responses to AZD1222 COVID-19 vaccine. Assay used: immunoSEQ multiplex PCR; TCRdb lists only in-frame clones, some missing. This sample has more than 110,000 clones; about 93% occur once, and the top ten carry more than 8.5%. Here the sequenced sample was peripheral blood, taken on day 0 of AZD1222 vaccination. Receptors originate from an adult in good health.

In this sample, this clone turned up once. The chain's CDR3 is CASSVCVRGRYTF. CDR3 coding DNA: TGTGCCAGCAGTGTCTGCGTCCGGGGGCGCTACACCTTC. The V and J genes are TRBV6-4 and TRBJ1-2; D may be TRBD1 (6 bases). CDR3 length equals 13 residues. V lost 4 bases and J lost 9, with 15 bases in between. Looked up from germline, CDR1 is MRHNA and CDR2 is SNTAGT.

The chain employs TRBV4-2 and TRBJ1-1; possibly TRBD1 for D (6 bases). V was clipped by 2 bases and J by 2 bases, with 12 bases between them. Germline CDR1 LGHNA, CDR2 YNFKEQ. The CDR3 is 15 residues long. The CDR3 loop is CASSQLAGENTEAFF. CDR3 coding DNA: TGTGCCAGCAGCCAACTAGCAGGGGAAAACACTGAAGCTTTCTTT.

The chain uses TRBV2 and TRBJ1-2; D is ambiguous. The CDR3 runs to 12 residues. Germline V gives CDR1 SNHLY, CDR2 FYNNEI. V was pared by 11 bases and J by 4 bases, with 14 bases between. The CDR3 bases are TGTGCCTGTCGCGGCGTCAGCTATGGCTACACCTTC. Amino acids: CACRGVSYGYTF.

The chain links TRBV9 to TRBJ1-1, with D perhaps matching TRBD1 (6 bases). This CDR3 region has 15 residues. Germline loops: CDR1 SGDLS, CDR2 YYNGEE. Trimming took 7 bases from V and 1 from J, leaving 17 bases between them. CDR3 nucleotide sequence: TGTGCCAGCCCCCGACAGGCGGAGAAGAACACTGAAGCTTTCTTT. Translation gives CASPRQAEKNTEAFF.

This clone was seen once. The chain couples TRBV4-1 to TRBJ1-2, with a weak D call TRBD1 (5 bases). The CDR3 consists of 14 residues. Germline assignment: CDR1 MGHRA and CDR2 YSYEKL. Between the trimmed V and J ends, which lost 0 bases and 5 bases, there was a span of 10 bases. Written as DNA, the CDR3 is TGCGCCAGCAGCCAAGATGGGCAGGGATATGGCTACACCTTC. It encodes CASSQDGQGYGYTF.

In the case of this clone: This CDR3 is also generated by other DNA sequences in the sample. The chain has TRBV19 and TRBJ1-2; D ambiguous. V was clipped by 6 bases and J by 2 bases, with 13 bases between them. CDR1 LNHDA and CDR2 SQIVND come from the germline V gene (reference sequence). This CDR3 contains 14 residues. The DNA for the CDR3 is TGTGCCAGTAGAAGAGTTCCGGGGAACTATGGCTACACCTTC. It codes for CASRRVPGNYGYTF.

V and J are TRBV7-2 and TRBJ1-1; 9 bases map to TRBD1. J lost 11 bases, V lost 4 bases, and 8 bases had no gene match. The CDR3 totals 13 residues. Germline values: CDR1 SGHTA, CDR2 FQGNSA. CDR3 amino acids: CASSSGTGLFAFF. The CDR3 coding sequence is TGTGCCAGCAGCTCTGGGACAGGGCTATTTGCTTTCTTT.